Shown below are 3 T cell receptor beta chains from a single sample sequenced in a study of Ad26.COV2.S vaccination and SARS-CoV-2 variants. The assay was immunoSEQ multiplex PCR, and TCRdb's table has in-frame clones only and misses some. The sample consists of roughly 500,000 clones, roughly 87% of them appearing once. Treatment of the sample: some 19 received Ad26.COV2.S at low or high dose, single or two shots; several received placebo; per-sample allocation not given. Sampling took place 63 days after the first vaccine or placebo injection. This sample comprised peripheral blood, obtained in a trial of Ad26.COV2.S vaccine versus placebo. The source of these receptors is a person aged 18-60 years who received the Ad26.COV2.S COVID-19 vaccine or a placebo.

Notes on this clone: Within the sample, other DNA sequences also encode this same CDR3. The rearrangement joins TRBV11-2 to TRBJ2-7; D not certain. Germline V gives CDR1 SGHAT, CDR2 FQNNGV. The V end was cut by 0 bases, the J end by 5 bases, with 8 bases between. The CDR3 has 13 residues. CDR3 in amino acids: CASSLELADEQYF. As DNA, the CDR3 is TGTGCCAGCAGCTTAGAGCTGGCCGACGAGCAGTACTTC.

V gene TRBV10-3 combines with J gene TRBJ2-5; 14 nucleotides line up with TRBD2. The CDR3 loop spans 18 amino acids. Germline trimming cut 2 bases from V and 5 bases from J; bases unmatched to any gene: 10. Per germline, CDR1 ENHRY and CDR2 SYGVKD. The chain's CDR3 is CAISEPGLAGVRGETQYF. CDR3 in DNA: TGTGCCATCAGTGAGCCGGGACTAGCGGGAGTTAGGGGTGAGACCCAGTACTTC.

The CDR3 nucleotides are TGTGCCAGCAGCTTCTTGGCCTCTGGAAACACCATATATTTT. Protein product: CASSFLASGNTIYF. V gene TRBV5-6 combines with J gene TRBJ1-3; unclear D gene. The V gene lost 2 bases and the J gene lost 0 bases, with 6 bases spanning the gap. There are 14 residues in the CDR3. CDR1 and CDR2 (germline): SGHDT, YYEEEE.